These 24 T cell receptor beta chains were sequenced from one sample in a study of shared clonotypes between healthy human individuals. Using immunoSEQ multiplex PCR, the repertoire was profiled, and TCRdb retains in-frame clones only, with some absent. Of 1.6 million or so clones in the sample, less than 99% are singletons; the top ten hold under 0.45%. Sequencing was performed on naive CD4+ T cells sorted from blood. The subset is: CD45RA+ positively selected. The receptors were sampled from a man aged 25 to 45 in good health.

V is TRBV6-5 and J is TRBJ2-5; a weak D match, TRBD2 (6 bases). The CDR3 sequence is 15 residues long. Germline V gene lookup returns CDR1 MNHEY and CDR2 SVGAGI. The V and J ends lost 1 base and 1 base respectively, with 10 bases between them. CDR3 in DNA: TGTGCCAGCAGTTACTGGGGGGTACTCCAAGAGACCCAGTACTTC. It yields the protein CASSYWGVLQETQYF.

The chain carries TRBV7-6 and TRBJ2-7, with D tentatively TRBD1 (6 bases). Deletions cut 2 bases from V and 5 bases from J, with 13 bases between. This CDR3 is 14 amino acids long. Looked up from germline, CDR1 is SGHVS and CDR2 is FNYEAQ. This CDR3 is CASSLREQGHEQYF. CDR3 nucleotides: TGTGCCAGCAGCTTACGGGAACAGGGCCACGAGCAGTACTTC.

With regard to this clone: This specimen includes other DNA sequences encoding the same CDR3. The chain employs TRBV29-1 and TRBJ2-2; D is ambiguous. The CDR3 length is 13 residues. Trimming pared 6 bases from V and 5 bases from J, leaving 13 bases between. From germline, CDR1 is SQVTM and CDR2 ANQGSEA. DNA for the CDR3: TGCAGCGTCGCTGGCAGGCTGACCGGGGAGCTGTTTTTT. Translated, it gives CSVAGRLTGELFF.

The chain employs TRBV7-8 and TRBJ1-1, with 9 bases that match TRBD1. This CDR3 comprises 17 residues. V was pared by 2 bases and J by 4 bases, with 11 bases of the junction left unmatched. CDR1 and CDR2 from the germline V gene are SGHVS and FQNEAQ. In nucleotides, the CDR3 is TGTGCCAGCAGCTTAAGAGCCCCGGGACAGGGTCTCACTGAAGCTTTCTTT. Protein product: CASSLRAPGQGLTEAFF.

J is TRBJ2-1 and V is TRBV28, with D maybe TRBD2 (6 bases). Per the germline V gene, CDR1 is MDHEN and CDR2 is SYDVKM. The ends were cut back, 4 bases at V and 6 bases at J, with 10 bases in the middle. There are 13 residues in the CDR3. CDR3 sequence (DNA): TGTGCCAGCAGTTCGGCGGGACTCAATGAGCAGTTCTTC. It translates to CASSSAGLNEQFF.

Written as DNA, the CDR3 is TGTGCCAGCAGCTACGAGGGGAGGATGGCTGATACGCAGTATTTT. As protein: CASSYEGRMADTQYF. The chain links TRBV6-5 to TRBJ2-3; maybe TRBD2 (6 bases). Germline CDR1 and CDR2: MNHEY and SVGAGI. The CDR3 extends over 15 amino acids. Trimming removed 6 bases at V and 6 bases at J, with 19 bases between.

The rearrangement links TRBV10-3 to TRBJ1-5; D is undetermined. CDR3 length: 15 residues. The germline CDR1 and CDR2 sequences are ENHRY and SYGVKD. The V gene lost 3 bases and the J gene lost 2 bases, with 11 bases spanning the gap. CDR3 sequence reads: CAISETPGGNQPQHF. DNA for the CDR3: TGTGCCATCAGTGAAACCCCCGGCGGCAATCAGCCCCAGCATTTT.

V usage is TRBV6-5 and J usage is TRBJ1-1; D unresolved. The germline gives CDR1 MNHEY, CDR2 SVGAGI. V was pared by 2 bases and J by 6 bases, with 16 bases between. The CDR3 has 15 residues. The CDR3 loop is CASSYPGRERAEAFF. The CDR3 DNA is TGTGCCAGCAGTTACCCGGGCCGGGAGAGAGCTGAAGCTTTCTTT.

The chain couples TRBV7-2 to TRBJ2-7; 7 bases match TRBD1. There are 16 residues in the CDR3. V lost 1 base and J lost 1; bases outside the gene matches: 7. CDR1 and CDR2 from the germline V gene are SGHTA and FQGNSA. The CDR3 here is CASSLVGKTGSYEQYF. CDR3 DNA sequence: TGTGCCAGCAGCTTAGTCGGGAAGACAGGGTCCTACGAGCAGTACTTC.

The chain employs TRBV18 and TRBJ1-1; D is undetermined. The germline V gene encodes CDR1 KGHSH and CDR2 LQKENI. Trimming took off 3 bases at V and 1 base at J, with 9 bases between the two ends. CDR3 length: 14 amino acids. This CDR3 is CASSPFDKNTEAFF. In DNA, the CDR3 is TGTGCCAGCTCACCCTTTGACAAGAACACTGAAGCTTTCTTT.

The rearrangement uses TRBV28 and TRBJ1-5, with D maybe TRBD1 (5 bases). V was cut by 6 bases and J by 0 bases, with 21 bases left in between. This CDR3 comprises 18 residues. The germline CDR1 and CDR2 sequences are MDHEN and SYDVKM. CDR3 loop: CASSQRDWTFYSNQPQHF. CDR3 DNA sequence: TGTGCCAGCAGCCAGCGGGACTGGACGTTCTATAGCAATCAGCCCCAGCATTTT.

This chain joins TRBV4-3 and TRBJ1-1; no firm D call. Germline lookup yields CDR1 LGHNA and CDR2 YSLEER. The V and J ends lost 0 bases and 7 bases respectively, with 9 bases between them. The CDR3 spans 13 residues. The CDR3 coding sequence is TGCGCCAGCAGCCAAGAAGTAGCCTTTGAAGCTTTCTTT. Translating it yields CASSQEVAFEAFF.

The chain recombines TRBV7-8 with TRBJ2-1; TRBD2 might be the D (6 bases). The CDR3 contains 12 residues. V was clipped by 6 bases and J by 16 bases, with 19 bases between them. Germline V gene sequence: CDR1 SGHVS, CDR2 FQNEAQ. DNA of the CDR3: TGTGCCAGCAGTCGGGTCGACGGGAGCTGTTTCTTC. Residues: CASSRVDGSCFF.

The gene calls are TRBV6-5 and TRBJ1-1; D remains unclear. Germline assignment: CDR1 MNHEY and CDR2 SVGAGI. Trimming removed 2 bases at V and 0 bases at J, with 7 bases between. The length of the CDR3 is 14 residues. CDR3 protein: CASSYHQVNTEAFF. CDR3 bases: TGTGCCAGCAGTTACCACCAGGTGAACACTGAAGCTTTCTTT.

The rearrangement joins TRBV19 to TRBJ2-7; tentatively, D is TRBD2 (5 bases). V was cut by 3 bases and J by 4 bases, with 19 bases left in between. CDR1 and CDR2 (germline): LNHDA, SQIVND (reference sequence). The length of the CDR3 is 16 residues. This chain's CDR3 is CASSISFLSGEYEQYF. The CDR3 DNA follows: TGTGCCAGTAGTATCTCCTTCTTGAGCGGCGAGTACGAGCAGTACTTC.

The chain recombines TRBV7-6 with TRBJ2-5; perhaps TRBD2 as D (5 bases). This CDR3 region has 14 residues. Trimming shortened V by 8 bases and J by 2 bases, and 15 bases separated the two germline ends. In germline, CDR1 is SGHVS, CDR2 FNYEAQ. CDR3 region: CASSLGVSQETQYF. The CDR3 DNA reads TGTGCCAGCTCCCTCGGGGTTTCGCAAGAGACCCAGTACTTC.

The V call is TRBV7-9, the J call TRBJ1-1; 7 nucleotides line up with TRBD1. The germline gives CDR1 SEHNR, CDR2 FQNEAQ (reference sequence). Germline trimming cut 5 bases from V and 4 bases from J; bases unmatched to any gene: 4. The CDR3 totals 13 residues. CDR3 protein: CASSQGQSTEAFF. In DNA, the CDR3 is TGTGCCAGCAGCCAGGGACAGAGCACTGAAGCTTTCTTT.

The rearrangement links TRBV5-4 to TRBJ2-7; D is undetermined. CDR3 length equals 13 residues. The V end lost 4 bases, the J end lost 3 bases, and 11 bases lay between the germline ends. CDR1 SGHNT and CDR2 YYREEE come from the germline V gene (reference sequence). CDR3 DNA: TGTGCCAGCAGCCCAAACAGACTCTACGAGCAGTACTTC. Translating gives CASSPNRLYEQYF.

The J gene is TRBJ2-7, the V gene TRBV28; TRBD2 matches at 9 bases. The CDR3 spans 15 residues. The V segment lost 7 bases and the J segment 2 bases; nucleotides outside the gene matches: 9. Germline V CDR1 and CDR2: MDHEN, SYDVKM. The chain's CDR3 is CASIAGGGDTYEQYF. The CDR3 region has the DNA TGTGCCAGCATTGCGGGAGGGGGGGATACCTACGAGCAGTACTTC.

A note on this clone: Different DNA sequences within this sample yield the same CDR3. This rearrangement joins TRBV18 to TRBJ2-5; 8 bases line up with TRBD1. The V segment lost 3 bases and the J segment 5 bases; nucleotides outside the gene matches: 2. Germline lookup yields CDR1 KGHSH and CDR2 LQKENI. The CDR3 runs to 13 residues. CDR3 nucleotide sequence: TGTGCCAGCTCACCTACAGGGGGGGAGACCCAGTACTTC. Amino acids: CASSPTGGETQYF.

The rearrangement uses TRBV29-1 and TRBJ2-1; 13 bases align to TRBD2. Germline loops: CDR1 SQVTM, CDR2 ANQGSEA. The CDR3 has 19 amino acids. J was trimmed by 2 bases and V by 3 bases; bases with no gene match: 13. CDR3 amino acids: CSVDVNTRTSGGPYNEQFF. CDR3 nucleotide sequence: TGCAGCGTTGACGTAAACACAAGGACTAGCGGGGGACCCTACAATGAGCAGTTCTTC.

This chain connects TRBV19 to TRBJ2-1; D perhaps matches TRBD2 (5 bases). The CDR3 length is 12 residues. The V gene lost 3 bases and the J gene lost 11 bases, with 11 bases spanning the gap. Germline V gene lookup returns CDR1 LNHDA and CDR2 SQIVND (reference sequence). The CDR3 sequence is CASSIFGEKQFF. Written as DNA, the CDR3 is TGTGCCAGTAGTATTTTCGGGGAAAAGCAGTTCTTC. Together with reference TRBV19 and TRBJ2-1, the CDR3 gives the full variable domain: DGGITQSPKYLFRKEGQNVTLSCEQNLNHDAMYWYRQDPGQGLRLIYYSQIVNDFQKGDIAEGYSVSREKKESFPLTVTSAQKNPTAFYLCASSIFGEKQFFGPGTRLTVL.

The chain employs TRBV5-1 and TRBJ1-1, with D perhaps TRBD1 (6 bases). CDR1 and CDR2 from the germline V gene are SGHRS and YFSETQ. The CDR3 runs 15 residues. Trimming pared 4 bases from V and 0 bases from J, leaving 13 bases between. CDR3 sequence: CASSEQGYMNTEAFF. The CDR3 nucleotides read TGCGCCAGCAGCGAACAGGGATACATGAACACTGAAGCTTTCTTT.

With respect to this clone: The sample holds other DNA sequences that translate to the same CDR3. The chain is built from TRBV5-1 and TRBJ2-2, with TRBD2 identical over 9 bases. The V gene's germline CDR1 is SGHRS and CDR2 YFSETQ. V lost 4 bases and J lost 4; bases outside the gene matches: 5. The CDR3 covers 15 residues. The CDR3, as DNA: TGCGCCAGCAGCCTTAGTAGCGGGAGCACCGGGGAGCTGTTTTTT. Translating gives CASSLSSGSTGELFF.